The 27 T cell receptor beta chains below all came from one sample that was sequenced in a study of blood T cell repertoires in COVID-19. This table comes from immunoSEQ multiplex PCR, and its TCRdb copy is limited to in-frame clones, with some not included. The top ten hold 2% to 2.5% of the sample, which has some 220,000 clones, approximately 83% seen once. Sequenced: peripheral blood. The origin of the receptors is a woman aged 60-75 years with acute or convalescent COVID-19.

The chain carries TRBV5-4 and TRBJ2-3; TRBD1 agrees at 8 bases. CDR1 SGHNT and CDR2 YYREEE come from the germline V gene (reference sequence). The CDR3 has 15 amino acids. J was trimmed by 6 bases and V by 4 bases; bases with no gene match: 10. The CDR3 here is CASSRTGRPEDTQYF. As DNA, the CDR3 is TGTGCCAGCAGCCGGACAGGGCGACCTGAGGATACGCAGTATTTT.

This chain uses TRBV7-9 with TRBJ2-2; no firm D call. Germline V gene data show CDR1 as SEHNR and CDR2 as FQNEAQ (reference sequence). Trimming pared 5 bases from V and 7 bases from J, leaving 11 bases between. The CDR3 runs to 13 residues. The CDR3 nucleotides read TGTGCCAGCAGCCCGCGCGAGGTCGGGGAGCTGTTTTTT. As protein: CASSPREVGELFF.

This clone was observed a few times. The CDR3 nucleotides are TGTGCCAGCAGTTTTAGGAGGGGTCAGCCCCAGCATTTT. Translation: CASSFRRGQPQHF. The V call is TRBV12-3 or TRBV12-4, the J call TRBJ1-5; D perhaps matches TRBD1 (5 bases). This CDR3 spans 13 amino acids. V was trimmed by 3 bases and J by 6 bases, leaving 9 bases between them.

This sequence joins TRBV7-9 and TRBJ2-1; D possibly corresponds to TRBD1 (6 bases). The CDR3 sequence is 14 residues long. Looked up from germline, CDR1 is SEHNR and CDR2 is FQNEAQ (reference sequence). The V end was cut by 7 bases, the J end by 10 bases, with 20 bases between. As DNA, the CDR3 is TGTGCCAGCACCTGGGGGCCAGGGGCATTAGAGCAGTTCTTC. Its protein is CASTWGPGALEQFF.

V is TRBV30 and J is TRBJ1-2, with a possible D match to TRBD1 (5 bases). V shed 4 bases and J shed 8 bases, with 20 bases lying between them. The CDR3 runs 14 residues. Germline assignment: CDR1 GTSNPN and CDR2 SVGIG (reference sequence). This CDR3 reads CAWTGQTGSAGYTF. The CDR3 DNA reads TGTGCCTGGACGGGGCAGACCGGGAGTGCGGGCTACACCTTC.

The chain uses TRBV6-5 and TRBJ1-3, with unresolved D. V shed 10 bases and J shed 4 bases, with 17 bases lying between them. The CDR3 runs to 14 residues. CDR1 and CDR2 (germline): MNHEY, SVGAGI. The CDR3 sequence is CATGIGISGNTIYF. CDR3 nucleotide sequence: TGTGCCACCGGGATTGGGATCTCCGGAAACACCATATATTTT.

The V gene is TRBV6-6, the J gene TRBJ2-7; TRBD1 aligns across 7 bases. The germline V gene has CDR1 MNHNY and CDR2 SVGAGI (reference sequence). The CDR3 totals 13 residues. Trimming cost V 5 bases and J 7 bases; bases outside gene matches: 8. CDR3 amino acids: CASSKTGAWEQYF. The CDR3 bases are TGTGCCAGCAGTAAAACAGGGGCGTGGGAGCAGTACTTC.

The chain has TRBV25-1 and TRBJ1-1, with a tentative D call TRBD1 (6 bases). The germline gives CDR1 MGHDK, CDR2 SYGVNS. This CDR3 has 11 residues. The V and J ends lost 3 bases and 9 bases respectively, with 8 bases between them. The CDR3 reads CASSEGTKAFF. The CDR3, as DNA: TGTGCCAGCAGTGAGGGGACAAAAGCTTTCTTT.

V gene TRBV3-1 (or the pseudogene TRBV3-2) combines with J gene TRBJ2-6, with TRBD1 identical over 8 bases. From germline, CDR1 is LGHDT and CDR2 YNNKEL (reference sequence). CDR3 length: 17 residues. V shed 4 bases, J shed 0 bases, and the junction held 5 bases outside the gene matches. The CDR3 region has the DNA TGTGCCAGCAGCCTTACAGGGGGTCTCTCTGGGGCCAACGTCCTGACTTTC. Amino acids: CASSLTGGLSGANVLTF.

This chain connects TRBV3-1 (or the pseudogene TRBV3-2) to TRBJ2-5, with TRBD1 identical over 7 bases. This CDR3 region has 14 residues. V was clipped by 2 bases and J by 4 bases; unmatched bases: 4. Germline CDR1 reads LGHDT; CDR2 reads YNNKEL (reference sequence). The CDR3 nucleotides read TGTGCCAGCAGCCAACGGGGACAGACAGAGACCCAGTACTTC. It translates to CASSQRGQTETQYF.

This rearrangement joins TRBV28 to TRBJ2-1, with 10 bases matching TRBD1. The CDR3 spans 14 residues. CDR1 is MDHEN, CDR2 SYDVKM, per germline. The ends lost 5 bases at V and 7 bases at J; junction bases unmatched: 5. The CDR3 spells CASSLGQGDNEQFF. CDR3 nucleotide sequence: TGTGCCAGCAGTCTCGGACAGGGGGATAATGAGCAGTTCTTC.

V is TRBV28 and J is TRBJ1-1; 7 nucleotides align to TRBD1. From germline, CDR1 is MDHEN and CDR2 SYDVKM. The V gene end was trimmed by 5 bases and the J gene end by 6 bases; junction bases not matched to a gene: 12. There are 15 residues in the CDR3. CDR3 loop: CASSHTTGRGPEAFF. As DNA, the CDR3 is TGTGCCAGCAGTCACACGACAGGGAGAGGCCCTGAAGCTTTCTTT.

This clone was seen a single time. The CDR3 sequence is CATSVRLRDSQETQYF. CDR3 DNA sequence: TGTGCCACCAGCGTGCGACTTCGGGACAGCCAAGAGACCCAGTACTTC. The chain combines TRBV15 with TRBJ2-5; 7 positions agree with TRBD1. This CDR3 is 16 amino acids long. Trimming removed 5 bases from V and 1 base from J; junction bases left unmatched: 10. CDR1 and CDR2 from the germline V gene are LNHNV and YYDKDF (reference sequence). The full variable domain, with the rest looked up from reference TRBV15 and TRBJ2-5, is DAMVIQNPRYQVTQFGKPVTLSCSQTLNHNVMYWYQQKSSQAPKLLFHYYDKDFNNEADTPDNFQSRRPNTSFCFLDIRSPGLGDTAMYLCATSVRLRDSQETQYFGPGTRLLVL.

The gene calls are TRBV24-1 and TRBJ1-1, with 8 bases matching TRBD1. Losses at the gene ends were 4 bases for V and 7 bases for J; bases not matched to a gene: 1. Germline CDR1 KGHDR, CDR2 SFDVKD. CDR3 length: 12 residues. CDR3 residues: CATSDRGREAFF. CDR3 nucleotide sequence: TGTGCCACCAGTGACAGGGGGCGTGAAGCTTTCTTT.

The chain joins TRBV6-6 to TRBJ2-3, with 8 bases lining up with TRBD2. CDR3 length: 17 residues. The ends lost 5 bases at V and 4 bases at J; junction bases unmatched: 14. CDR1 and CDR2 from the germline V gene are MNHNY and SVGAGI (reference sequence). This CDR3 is CASSRPRVAGSPDTQYF. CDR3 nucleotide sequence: TGTGCCAGCAGTCGGCCGCGGGTAGCGGGGAGCCCAGATACGCAGTATTTT.

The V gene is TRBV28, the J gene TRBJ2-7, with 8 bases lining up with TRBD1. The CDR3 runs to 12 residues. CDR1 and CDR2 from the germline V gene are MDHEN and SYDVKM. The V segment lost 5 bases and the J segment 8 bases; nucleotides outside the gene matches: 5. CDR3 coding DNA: TGTGCCAGCAGTCTAAGACAGGGGCAGCAGTACTTC. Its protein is CASSLRQGQQYF. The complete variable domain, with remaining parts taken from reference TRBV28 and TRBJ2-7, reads DVKVTQSSRYLVKRTGEKVFLECVQDMDHENMFWYRQDPGLGLRLIYFSYDVKMKEKGDIPEGYSVSREKKERFSLILESASTNQTSMYLCASSLRQGQQYFGPGTRLTVT.

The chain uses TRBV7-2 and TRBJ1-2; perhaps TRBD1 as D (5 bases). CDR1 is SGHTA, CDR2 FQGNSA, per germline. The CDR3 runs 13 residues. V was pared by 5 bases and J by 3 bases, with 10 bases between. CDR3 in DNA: TGTGCCAGCAGCCGCCAAGGGGACTATGGCTACACCTTC. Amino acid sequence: CASSRQGDYGYTF.

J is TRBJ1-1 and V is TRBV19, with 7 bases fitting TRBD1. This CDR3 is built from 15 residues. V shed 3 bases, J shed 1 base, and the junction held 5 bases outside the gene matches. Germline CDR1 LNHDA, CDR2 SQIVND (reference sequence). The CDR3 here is CASSIGQARNTEAFF. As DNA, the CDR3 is TGTGCCAGTAGTATCGGACAGGCTCGGAACACTGAAGCTTTCTTT.

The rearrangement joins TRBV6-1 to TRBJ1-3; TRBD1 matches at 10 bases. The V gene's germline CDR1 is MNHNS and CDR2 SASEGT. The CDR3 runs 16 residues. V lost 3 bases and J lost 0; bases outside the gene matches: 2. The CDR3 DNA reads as TGTGCCAGCAGTGAGGGACAGGGGTTCTCTGGAAACACCATATATTTT. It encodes CASSEGQGFSGNTIYF.

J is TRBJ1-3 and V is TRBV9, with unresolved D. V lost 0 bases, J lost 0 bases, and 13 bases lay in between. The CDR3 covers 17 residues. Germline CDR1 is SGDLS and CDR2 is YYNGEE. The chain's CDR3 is CASSVGAQSSSGNTIYF. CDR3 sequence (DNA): TGTGCCAGCAGCGTAGGCGCGCAGTCTAGCTCTGGAAACACCATATATTTT.

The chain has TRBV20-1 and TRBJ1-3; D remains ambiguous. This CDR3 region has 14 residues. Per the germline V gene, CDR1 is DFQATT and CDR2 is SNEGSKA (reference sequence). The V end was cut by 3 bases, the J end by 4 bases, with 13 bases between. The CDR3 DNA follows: TGCAGTGCTAGTGTACCCCGGGAGGGAAACACCATATATTTT. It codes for CSASVPREGNTIYF.

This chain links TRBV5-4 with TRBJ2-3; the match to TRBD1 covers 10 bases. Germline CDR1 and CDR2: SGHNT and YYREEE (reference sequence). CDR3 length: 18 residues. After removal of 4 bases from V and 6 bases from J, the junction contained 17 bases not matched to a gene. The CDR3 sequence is CASSPTPETGGDDDTQYF. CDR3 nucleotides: TGTGCCAGCAGCCCTACTCCCGAGACAGGGGGCGACGACGATACGCAGTATTTT.

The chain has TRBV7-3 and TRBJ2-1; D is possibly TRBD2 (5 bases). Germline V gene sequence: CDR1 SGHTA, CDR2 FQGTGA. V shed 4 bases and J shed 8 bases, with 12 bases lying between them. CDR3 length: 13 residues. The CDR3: CASSSAGRDEQFF. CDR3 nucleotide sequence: TGTGCCAGCAGCTCCGCGGGTAGAGATGAGCAGTTCTTC.

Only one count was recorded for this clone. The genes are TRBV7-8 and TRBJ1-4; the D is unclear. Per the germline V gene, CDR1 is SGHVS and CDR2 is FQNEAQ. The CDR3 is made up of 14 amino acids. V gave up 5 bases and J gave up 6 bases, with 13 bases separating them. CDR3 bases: TGTGCCAGCAGCCTGGGAGGGATAGATGAAAAACTGTTTTTT. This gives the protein CASSLGGIDEKLFF. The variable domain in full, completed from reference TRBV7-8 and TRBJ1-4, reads GAGVSQSPRYKVAKRGQDVALRCDPISGHVSLFWYQQALGQGPEFLTYFQNEAQLDKSGLPSDRFFAERPEGSVSTLKIQRTQQEDSAVYLCASSLGGIDEKLFFGSGTQLSVL.

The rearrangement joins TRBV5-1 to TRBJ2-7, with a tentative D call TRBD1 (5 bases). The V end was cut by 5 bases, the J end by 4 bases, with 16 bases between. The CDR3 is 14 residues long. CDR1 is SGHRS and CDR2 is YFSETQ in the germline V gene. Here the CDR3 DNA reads TGCGCCAGCAGGGGATCGGCAGGGTGGTACGAGCAGTACTTC. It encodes CASRGSAGWYEQYF.

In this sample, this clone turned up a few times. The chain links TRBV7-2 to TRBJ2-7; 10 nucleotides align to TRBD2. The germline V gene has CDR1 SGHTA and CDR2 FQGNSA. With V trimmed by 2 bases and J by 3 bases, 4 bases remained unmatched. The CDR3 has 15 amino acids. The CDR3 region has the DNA TGTGCCAGCAGCTTATATAGCGGGGGGCTCTACGAGCAGTACTTC. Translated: CASSLYSGGLYEQYF.

For the CDR3, the DNA is TGTGCCAGCAGCGACAGGGGACCCGGATATGGCTACACCTTC. This codes for CASSDRGPGYGYTF. The chain uses TRBV9 and TRBJ1-2, with 7 bases aligning to TRBD1. V was clipped by 3 bases and J by 5 bases; unmatched bases: 7. The CDR3 totals 14 residues. CDR1 SGDLS and CDR2 YYNGEE come from the germline V gene.